These 21 T cell receptor beta chains came from one sample sequenced in a study of technical replicates of blood from a few donors. Sequencing used immunoSEQ multiplex PCR; TCRdb keeps in-frame clones, though not all of them. Here the sample spans about 73,000 clones, approximately 93% being singletons. The source material was T cells isolated from PBMCs. Receptor source: a human donor in good health.

This sequence joins TRBV11-3 and TRBJ2-6; possible D gene TRBD1, 6 bases. Trimming removed 5 bases at V and 4 bases at J, with 15 bases between. Germline CDR1 is SGHNT and CDR2 is YENEEA. The CDR3 length is 16 residues. Here the CDR3 DNA reads TGTGCCAGCAGCGCTCAGGGGACGGGCGGGGCCAACGTCCTGACTTTC. Protein product: CASSAQGTGGANVLTF.

This clone was seen once. The chain recombines TRBV2 with TRBJ1-2; maybe TRBD1 (5 bases). Germline CDR1 SNHLY, CDR2 FYNNEI. This CDR3 is built from 15 residues. Between the trimmed V and J ends, which lost 2 bases and 4 bases, there was a span of 14 bases. The CDR3 sequence: CASSEQGRAAYGYTF. DNA for the CDR3: TGTGCCAGCAGTGAACAGGGAAGGGCTGCCTATGGCTACACCTTC.

The chain recombines TRBV5-8 with TRBJ1-1; 7 bases are a match to TRBD1. CDR1 is SGHTS, CDR2 YDEGEE, per germline. CDR3 length equals 17 residues. Trimming at V came to 4 bases and at J to 0 bases, leaving 12 bases not matched to a gene. Here the CDR3 reads CASSHGSGGTMNTEAFF. CDR3 in DNA: TGTGCCAGCAGCCACGGGTCAGGGGGGACAATGAACACTGAAGCTTTCTTT. The whole variable domain, filled in from reference TRBV5-8 and TRBJ1-1, reads EAGVTQSPTHLIKTRGQQATLRCSPISGHTSVYWYQQALGLGLQFLLWYDEGEERNRGNFPPRFSGRQFPNYSSELNVNALELEDSALYLCASSHGSGGTMNTEAFFGQGTRLTVV.

The rearrangement uses TRBV28 and TRBJ2-7; 8 bases agree with TRBD1. Germline CDR1 reads MDHEN; CDR2 reads SYDVKM. The CDR3 is made up of 14 amino acids. V shed 7 bases, J shed 0 bases, and the junction held 5 bases outside the gene matches. In DNA, the CDR3 is TGTGCCAGCAAAAGACAGGGGAGCTCCTACGAGCAGTACTTC. As protein: CASKRQGSSYEQYF.

The chain combines TRBV6-5 with TRBJ1-1; 7 bases are a match to TRBD1. Trimming cost V 3 bases and J 7 bases; bases outside gene matches: 2. CDR3 length equals 12 residues. Per germline, CDR1 MNHEY and CDR2 SVGAGI. CDR3 amino acids: CASSYQGDEAFF. The CDR3 nucleotides are TGTGCCAGCAGTTATCAGGGGGATGAAGCTTTCTTT.

The chain joins TRBV10-2 to TRBJ1-1; 7 bases match TRBD1. This CDR3 is built from 13 residues. Per the germline V gene, CDR1 is WSHSY and CDR2 is SAAADI. V dropped 8 bases and J dropped 1; count of bases not matched to a gene: 4. The DNA of the CDR3 is TGCGCCAGCCTGGACAGGTCGAACACTGAAGCTTTCTTT. Its protein product is CASLDRSNTEAFF.

This chain connects TRBV9 to TRBJ2-2; 8 bases are shared with TRBD2. V was clipped by 0 bases and J by 2 bases; unmatched bases: 6. The germline V gene has CDR1 SGDLS and CDR2 YYNGEE. The CDR3 spans 17 residues. CDR3 DNA: TGTGCCAGCAGCGTAGTGTTACTAGCGGACAACACCGGGGAGCTGTTTTTT. Amino acid sequence: CASSVVLLADNTGELFF.

The chain uses TRBV29-1 and TRBJ2-5, with 8 bases aligning to TRBD2. This CDR3 has 13 amino acids. Per the germline V gene, CDR1 is SQVTM and CDR2 is ANQGSEA. V trimming: 6 bases; J trimming: 4 bases; junction bases outside the gene matches: 7. The CDR3 reads CSVRAAGGETQYF. The CDR3 nucleotides read TGCAGCGTGAGGGCCGCGGGGGGAGAGACCCAGTACTTC.

CDR3 nucleotides: TGTGCCAGCAGCTTACCCGGACACCCTGTAATCCAGCCCCAGCATTTT. It specifies CASSLPGHPVIQPQHF. The chain links TRBV7-2 to TRBJ1-5, with D perhaps matching TRBD1 (5 bases). This CDR3 is 16 amino acids long. Germline-derived CDR1 and CDR2 are SGHTA and FQGNSA. V gave up 2 bases and J gave up 7 bases, with 18 bases separating them.

The rearrangement joins TRBV6-1 to TRBJ1-2; 9 bases are shared with TRBD1. Germline V lookup: CDR1 MNHNS, CDR2 SASEGT. With V trimmed by 6 bases and J by 5 bases, 10 bases remained unmatched. The CDR3 extends over 15 amino acids. The CDR3, as DNA: TGTGCCAGCAGGGCAATCGGGACAGGGATTTATGGCTACACCTTC. Encoded protein: CASRAIGTGIYGYTF.

V gene TRBV11-2 combines with J gene TRBJ2-7; TRBD2 agrees at 8 bases. With 4 bases clipped from V and 0 bases from J, the junction kept 5 bases outside the gene matches. CDR1 and CDR2 from the germline V gene are SGHAT and FQNNGV. The length of the CDR3 is 15 residues. CDR3 sequence: CASSSIAGSSYEQYF. In DNA form, the CDR3 reads TGTGCCAGCAGCTCAATAGCGGGGAGCTCCTACGAGCAGTACTTC.

This rearrangement joins TRBV7-6 to TRBJ2-1; 10 positions match TRBD2. Germline V gene sequence: CDR1 SGHVS, CDR2 FNYEAQ. This CDR3 contains 18 residues. The V gene end was trimmed by 4 bases and the J gene end by 8 bases; junction bases not matched to a gene: 17. The CDR3 here is CASSSMPKRGGQLDEQFF. CDR3 sequence (DNA): TGTGCCAGCAGCTCGATGCCAAAGCGGGGGGGCCAACTTGATGAGCAGTTCTTC. Complete variable domain (other parts from reference TRBV7-6 and TRBJ2-1): GAGVSQSPRYKVTKRGQDVALRCDPISGHVSLYWYRQALGQGPEFLTYFNYEAQQDKSGLPNDRFSAERPEGSISTLTIQRTEQRDSAMYRCASSSMPKRGGQLDEQFFGPGTRLTVL.

The chain uses TRBV7-9 and TRBJ1-2; 8 nucleotides match TRBD1. The CDR3 runs 14 residues. The junction had 9 bases not matched to a gene; V was cut back by 8 bases and J by 4 bases. Germline V gene sequence: CDR1 SEHNR, CDR2 FQNEAQ (reference sequence). The CDR3 loop reads CASVQGGSSYGYTF. The CDR3 DNA sequence: TGTGCCAGCGTACAGGGGGGATCCTCCTATGGCTACACCTTC.

In its sample, this clone was seen once. As DNA, the CDR3 is TGTGCCAGCAGAAAGGGGAATTACGAGCAGTACTTC. Translated, it gives CASRKGNYEQYF. V gene TRBV27 combines with J gene TRBJ2-7, with D perhaps TRBD1 (5 bases). V lost 6 bases, J lost 4 bases, and 10 bases lay in between. In germline, CDR1 is MNHEY, CDR2 SMNVEV (reference sequence). This CDR3 spans 12 amino acids.

V and J are TRBV5-1 and TRBJ2-3; TRBD2 agrees at 10 bases. V lost 4 bases and J lost 8; bases outside the gene matches: 13. The CDR3 runs 16 residues. The germline gives CDR1 SGHRS, CDR2 YFSETQ. CDR3 loop: CASSPSSGRTGSTQYF. The CDR3 region has the DNA TGCGCCAGCAGCCCTAGTAGCGGGAGGACGGGGTCTACGCAGTATTTT.

V usage is TRBV6-1 and J usage is TRBJ1-1; 10 bases match TRBD1. After removal of 3 bases from V and 1 base from J, the junction contained 5 bases not matched to a gene. CDR1 and CDR2 (germline): MNHNS, SASEGT. The CDR3 consists of 16 residues. CDR3 DNA sequence: TGTGCCAGCAGTGAGGGGACAGGGGCCCCGAACACTGAAGCTTTCTTT. Its protein product is CASSEGTGAPNTEAFF.

This clone was seen once. The CDR3 DNA sequence: TGCGCCAGCAGTACGGGGGAGTACGAGCAGTACTTC. It translates to CASSTGEYEQYF. The chain links TRBV5-1 to TRBJ2-7; D may be TRBD2 (6 bases). V was shortened by 5 bases and J by 4 bases, with 10 bases between the two germline ends. Germline V CDR1 and CDR2: SGHRS, YFSETQ. CDR3 length: 12 residues.

This rearrangement joins TRBV7-9 to TRBJ2-5; no clear D. The ends were cut back, 2 bases at V and 1 base at J, with 8 bases in the middle. The CDR3 runs to 14 residues. Germline values: CDR1 SEHNR, CDR2 FQNEAQ (reference sequence). CDR3 amino acids: CASSLRSTQETQYF. CDR3 nucleotides: TGTGCCAGCAGCTTACGCAGTACCCAAGAGACCCAGTACTTC.

This chain uses TRBV6-4 with TRBJ2-5, with D possibly TRBD2 on 6 matching bases. The germline V gene has CDR1 MRHNA and CDR2 SNTAGT. The CDR3 sequence is 14 residues long. V was trimmed by 7 bases and J by 2 bases, leaving 14 bases between them. CDR3 region: CASTPRGIQETQYF. The CDR3 region has the DNA TGTGCCAGCACCCCTCGGGGGATTCAAGAGACCCAGTACTTC.

The chain employs TRBV30 and TRBJ2-5; tentatively, D is TRBD2 (5 bases). The CDR3 totals 15 residues. Per the germline V gene, CDR1 is GTSNPN and CDR2 is SVGIG (reference sequence). V gave up 0 bases and J gave up 0 bases, with 11 bases separating them. For the CDR3, the DNA is TGTGCCTGGAGTGTTTCCCCGGGGTACCAAGAGACCCAGTACTTC. Translating it yields CAWSVSPGYQETQYF.

The CDR3 is CASRRDSGAEAFF. CDR3 in DNA: TGTGCCAGCAGACGGGACTCCGGGGCTGAAGCTTTCTTT. The rearrangement uses TRBV6-5 and TRBJ1-1, with TRBD1 as a possible D gene (5 bases). This CDR3 region has 13 residues. V was cut by 6 bases and J by 6 bases, with 14 bases left in between. CDR1 and CDR2 from the germline V gene are MNHEY and SVGAGI.